The 22 T cell receptor beta chains below were found in one sample sequenced in a study of blood T cells in healthy people across ages. For the second PCR, which ran for about 6 to 11 cycles, a sample-barcoded 5' primer and a J-beta primer mix were used. TCRdb independently ran MiXCR on the 5' RACE reads; one entry per CDR3 protein. The sample includes 850,000 to 1,000,000 distinct CDR3 sequences, approximately 50% of them seen just once. Sequencing input: blood. Receptors were obtained from a woman aged 60-70 years in good health.

This clonotype turned up a few times. The rearrangement joins TRBV12-3 or TRBV12-4 to TRBJ1-4; D unresolved. The CDR3 covers 14 residues. Deletions cut 7 bases from V and 0 bases from J, with 9 bases between. In DNA form, the CDR3 reads TGTGCCAGCACCTTCCAGACAACTAATGAAAAACTGTTTTTT. This gives the protein CASTFQTTNEKLFF.

The chain joins TRBV4-1 to TRBJ2-7; a possible D gene is TRBD1 (5 bases). The CDR3 extends over 14 amino acids. Trimming shortened V by 4 bases and J by 3 bases, and 13 bases separated the two germline ends. In germline, CDR1 is MGHRA, CDR2 YSYEKL. The CDR3 region is CASSRTTANYEQYF. In nucleotides, the CDR3 is TGCGCCAGCAGCCGAACGACAGCGAACTACGAGCAGTACTTC.

This clonotype was detected only a few times. The chain couples TRBV12-3 or TRBV12-4 to TRBJ1-4; unclear D gene. The V and J ends lost 3 bases and 5 bases respectively, with 10 bases between them. CDR3 length: 14 amino acids. Here the CDR3 DNA reads TGTGCCAGCAGTTTCAGAGGAAAGAATGAAAAACTGTTTTTT. Residues: CASSFRGKNEKLFF.

V and J are TRBV9 and TRBJ2-1, with D uncertain. Germline loops: CDR1 SGDLS, CDR2 YYNGEE. V dropped 4 bases and J dropped 0 bases, with 14 bases sitting between them. This CDR3 has 16 residues. The CDR3 sequence is CASSPNLWVSYNEQFF. For the CDR3, the DNA is TGTGCCAGCAGCCCGAATCTGTGGGTCTCCTACAATGAGCAGTTCTTC. Full variable domain (remainder filled in from reference TRBV9 and TRBJ2-1): DSGVTQTPKHLITATGQRVTLRCSPRSGDLSVYWYQQSLDQGLQFLIQYYNGEERAKGNILERFSAQQFPDLHSELNLSSLELGDSALYFCASSPNLWVSYNEQFFGPGTRLTVL.

This clonotype came up a few times. The CDR3 loop reads CASSPRMGDEQFF. The CDR3 region has the DNA TGTGCCAGCAGCCCAAGAATGGGGGATGAGCAGTTCTTC. J is TRBJ2-1 and V is TRBV7-9; the D call may be TRBD1 or TRBD2 (5 bases each). Trimming removed 5 bases from V and 8 bases from J, with 13 bases in between. Germline-derived CDR1 and CDR2 are SEHNR and FQNEAQ (reference sequence). The CDR3 extends over 13 amino acids.

The chain joins TRBV20-1 to TRBJ1-4; 9 bases are a match to TRBD1. This CDR3 is built from 14 residues. Germline trimming cut 4 bases from V and 9 bases from J; bases unmatched to any gene: 9. CDR1 and CDR2 (germline): DFQATT, SNEGSKA (reference sequence). CDR3 sequence: CSATPGTGYQKLFF. The DNA for the CDR3 is TGCAGTGCTACCCCCGGGACAGGGTACCAAAAACTGTTTTTT.

The J gene is TRBJ1-1, the V gene TRBV5-1; TRBD1 aligns across 8 bases. The V segment lost 7 bases and the J segment 1 base; nucleotides outside the gene matches: 6. The CDR3 sequence is 14 residues long. Germline assignment: CDR1 SGHRS and CDR2 YFSETQ. The CDR3: CASRTGPSNTEAFF. The CDR3 DNA is TGCGCCAGCCGGACAGGGCCTTCGAACACTGAAGCTTTCTTT.

This clonotype was seen ten or more times. The gene calls are TRBV29-1 and TRBJ2-5; 9 bases map to TRBD1. The CDR3 loop spans 13 amino acids. The trim removed 6 bases at V and 1 base at J, leaving 3 bases unmatched. The germline CDR1 and CDR2 sequences are SQVTM and ANQGSEA. CDR3 coding DNA: TGCAGCGTGGGACAGGGTGCCCAAGAGACCCAGTACTTC. Translated, it gives CSVGQGAQETQYF. The full variable domain, its missing parts supplied by reference TRBV29-1 and TRBJ2-5, is SAVISQKPSRDICQRGTSLTIQCQVDSQVTMMFWYRQQPGQSLTLIATANQGSEATYESGFVIDKFPISRPNLTFSTLTVSNMSPEDSSIYLCSVGQGAQETQYFGPGTRLLVL.

The rearrangement uses TRBV28 and TRBJ1-2; 7 positions agree with TRBD1. This CDR3 contains 14 residues. CDR1 and CDR2 (germline): MDHEN, SYDVKM. V shed 7 bases and J 5 bases; nucleotides not matched to a gene: 10. Here the CDR3 reads CASTLDRTAYGYTF. The CDR3 nucleotides read TGTGCCAGCACCCTGGACAGGACTGCGTATGGCTACACCTTC.

The genes are TRBV7-2 and TRBJ2-1; D is ambiguous. Germline V gene lookup returns CDR1 SGHTA and CDR2 FQGNSA. Between the trimmed V and J ends, which lost 1 base and 5 bases, there was a span of 12 bases. The CDR3 runs to 15 residues. The CDR3 coding sequence is TGTGCCAGCAGCTTAGGGTCCCAGCTCCACAATGAGCAGTTCTTC. Its protein is CASSLGSQLHNEQFF.

The chain has TRBV11-2 and TRBJ2-7; unclear D gene. V shed 3 bases and J shed 2 bases, with 8 bases lying between them. The CDR3 is 13 residues long. CDR1 and CDR2 (germline): SGHAT, FQNNGV. The CDR3 DNA reads as TGTGCCAGCAGCTTTGGCTACACCTACGAGCAGTACTTC. Amino acid sequence: CASSFGYTYEQYF.

The genes are TRBV18 and TRBJ2-1; 12 positions agree with TRBD2. V was clipped by 4 bases and J by 6 bases; unmatched bases: 4. The CDR3 loop spans 15 amino acids. Germline V CDR1 and CDR2: KGHSH, LQKENI. The CDR3 DNA reads TGTGCCAGCTCACAACTAGCGGGAGGAGTCAATGAGCAGTTCTTC. This translates into CASSQLAGGVNEQFF. The full variable domain, completed using reference TRBV18 and TRBJ2-1, is NAGVMQNPRHLVRRRGQEARLRCSPMKGHSHVYWYRQLPEEGLKFMVYLQKENIIDESGMPKERFSAEFPKEGPSILRIQQVVRGDSAAYFCASSQLAGGVNEQFFGPGTRLTVL.

The chain uses TRBV18 and TRBJ1-5; D perhaps matches TRBD1 (5 bases). Looked up from germline, CDR1 is KGHSH and CDR2 is LQKENI. The CDR3 is 13 residues long. V lost 8 bases to trimming and J lost 3 bases, with 11 bases between them. CDR3 bases: TGTGCCAGCGCCCGGGACTACAATCAGCCCCAGCATTTT. Translating it yields CASARDYNQPQHF.

The chain combines TRBV11-2 with TRBJ2-3; TRBD2 agrees at 13 bases. After removal of 5 bases from V and 1 base from J, the junction contained 15 bases not matched to a gene. CDR1 and CDR2 (germline): SGHAT, FQNNGV. CDR3 length: 20 amino acids. CDR3 nucleotide sequence: TGTGCCAGCAGCCACCCACATGGGACTAGCGGGAAAGTCGGCACAGATACGCAGTATTTT. Its protein product is CASSHPHGTSGKVGTDTQYF.

This rearrangement joins TRBV6-6 to TRBJ2-7, with TRBD1 matching over 9 bases. In germline, CDR1 is MNHNY, CDR2 SVGAGI (reference sequence). V was pared by 2 bases and J by 5 bases, with 4 bases of the junction left unmatched. The CDR3 has 14 residues. CDR3 DNA: TGTGCCAGCAGTTACGACAGGGGGGTCCACGAGCAGTACTTC. It yields the protein CASSYDRGVHEQYF.

The sample holds a few counts of this clonotype. The chain links TRBV12-3 or TRBV12-4 to TRBJ1-2; D ambiguous. V lost 1 base to trimming and J lost 4 bases, with 10 bases between them. The CDR3 contains 14 residues. CDR3 sequence reads: CASSLGGGSYGYTF. For the CDR3, the DNA is TGTGCCAGCAGTTTAGGGGGTGGCTCCTATGGCTACACCTTC.

This clonotype has only a few counts. The chain carries TRBV12-3 or TRBV12-4 and TRBJ2-7; D ambiguous. V shed 2 bases and J shed 0 bases, with 14 bases lying between them. CDR3 length equals 16 residues. The CDR3 region has the DNA TGTGCCAGCAGTTTAAGGGTCCGCTTCCACTCCTACGAGCAGTACTTC. Translation gives CASSLRVRFHSYEQYF.

This chain links TRBV28 with TRBJ2-5; D is unclear. CDR1 is MDHEN, CDR2 SYDVKM, per germline. V gave up 6 bases and J gave up 2 bases, with 13 bases separating them. The CDR3 has 14 residues. The CDR3 region is CASRAYSRQETQYF. The CDR3 nucleotides read TGTGCCAGCAGGGCCTATAGCCGACAAGAGACCCAGTACTTC.

Only a few counts were recorded for this clonotype. This chain links TRBV12-3 or TRBV12-4 with TRBJ2-3; D gene ambiguous. The V end was cut by 3 bases, the J end by 5 bases, with 9 bases between. The CDR3 spans 13 residues. CDR3 amino acids: CASSFPFVDTQYF. The CDR3, as DNA: TGTGCCAGCAGTTTCCCCTTTGTAGATACGCAGTATTTT.

This clonotype has ten or more counts. The genes are TRBV7-2 and TRBJ2-4; maybe TRBD2 (5 bases). Trimming cost V 8 bases and J 3 bases, with 14 bases left between them. The CDR3 is made up of 14 amino acids. Germline CDR1 and CDR2: SGHTA and FQGNSA. The CDR3 is CASRRAGNKNIQYF. For the CDR3, the DNA is TGTGCCAGCCGCCGGGCCGGGAACAAAAACATTCAGTACTTC.

The rearrangement joins TRBV27 to TRBJ1-1; D is undetermined. This CDR3 spans 13 amino acids. Germline V CDR1 and CDR2: MNHEY, SMNVEV (reference sequence). The V and J ends lost 3 bases and 1 base respectively, with 6 bases between them. CDR3 region: CASSFRENTEAFF. The CDR3 DNA reads as TGTGCCAGCAGTTTTCGAGAGAACACTGAAGCTTTCTTT.

The V and J genes are TRBV28 and TRBJ1-5; D unresolved. V lost 6 bases to trimming and J lost 3 bases, with 12 bases between them. CDR1 MDHEN and CDR2 SYDVKM come from the germline V gene. The CDR3 sequence is 14 residues long. This CDR3 reads CASREGSYNQPQHF. The CDR3 nucleotides read TGTGCCAGCAGGGAAGGGAGTTACAATCAGCCCCAGCATTTT.